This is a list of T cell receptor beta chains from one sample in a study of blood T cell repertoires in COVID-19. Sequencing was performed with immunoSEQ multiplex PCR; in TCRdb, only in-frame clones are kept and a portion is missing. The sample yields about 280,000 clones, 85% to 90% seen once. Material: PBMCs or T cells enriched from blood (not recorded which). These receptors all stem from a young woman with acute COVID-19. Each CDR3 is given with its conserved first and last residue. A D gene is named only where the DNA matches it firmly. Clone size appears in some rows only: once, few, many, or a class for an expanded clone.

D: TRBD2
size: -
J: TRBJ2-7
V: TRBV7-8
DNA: TGTGCCAGCAGCCAAAGATTGGGACTAGGAGTCCCTACTTCCTACGAGCAGTACTTC
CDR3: CASSQRLGLGVPTSYEQYF

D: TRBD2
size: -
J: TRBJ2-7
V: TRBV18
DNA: TGTGCCAGCTCACTACTAGCGGAGGGGGAGCAGTACTTC
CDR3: CASSLLAEGEQYF

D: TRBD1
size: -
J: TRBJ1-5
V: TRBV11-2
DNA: TGTGCCAGCAGCTACAAGCCCGGGGACAGACCTCAGCCCCAGCATTTT
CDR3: CASSYKPGDRPQPQHF

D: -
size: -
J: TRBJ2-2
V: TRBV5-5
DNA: TGTGCCAGCAGCCGAAAGGGGGTGGGGCTGAACACCGGGGAGCTGTTTTTT
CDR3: CASSRKGVGLNTGELFF

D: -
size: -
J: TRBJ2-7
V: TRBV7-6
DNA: TGTGCCAGCAGCTTAGCATTCAGTCCCTACGAGCAGTACTTC
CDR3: CASSLAFSPYEQYF

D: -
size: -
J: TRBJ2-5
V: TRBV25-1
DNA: TGTGCCAGCAGTGAATTTGGGCGAGAGACCCAGTACTTC
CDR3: CASSEFGRETQYF

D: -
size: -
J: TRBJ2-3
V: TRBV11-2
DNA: TGTGCCAGCAGCTTGGTAGCGGAAGCTCTCACAGATACGCAGTATTTT
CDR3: CASSLVAEALTDTQYF

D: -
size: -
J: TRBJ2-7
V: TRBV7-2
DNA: TGTGCCAGCAGCTACCAGTATAACGACGAGCAGTACTTC
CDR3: CASSYQYNDEQYF

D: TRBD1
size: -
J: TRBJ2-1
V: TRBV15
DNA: TGTGCCACCAGCAGAGATCCAGGGGGCTTTGGCAATGAGCAGTTCTTC
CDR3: CATSRDPGGFGNEQFF

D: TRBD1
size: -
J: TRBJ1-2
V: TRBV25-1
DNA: TGTGCCAGCAGTGGACAGGGTGGAGGCTACACCTTC
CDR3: CASSGQGGGYTF

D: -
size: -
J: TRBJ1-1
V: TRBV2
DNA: TGTGCCAGCAGGGACTCGGGACTTTTCACTGAAGCTTTCTTT
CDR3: CASRDSGLFTEAFF

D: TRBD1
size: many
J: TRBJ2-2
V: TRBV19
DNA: TGTGCCAGTAGCGGGACAGGGGCCGGGGAGCTGTTTTTT
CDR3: CASSGTGAGELFF

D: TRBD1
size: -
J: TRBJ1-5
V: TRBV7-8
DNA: TGTGCCAGCAGCTCACAGGGGCCTCATCGGCCCCAGCATTTT
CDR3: CASSSQGPHRPQHF

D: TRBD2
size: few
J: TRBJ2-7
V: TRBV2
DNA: TGTGCCAGCAGCCAGGGACTAGCGGGAGGTGGGTACGAGCAGTACTTC
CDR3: CASSQGLAGGGYEQYF

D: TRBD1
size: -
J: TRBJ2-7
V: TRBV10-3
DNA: TGTGCCATCAGTGAGGGACAGGGAACCTACGAGCAGTACTTC
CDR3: CAISEGQGTYEQYF

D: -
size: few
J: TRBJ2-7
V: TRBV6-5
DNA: TGTGCCAGCAGCCCACACTACGAGCAGTACTTC
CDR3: CASSPHYEQYF

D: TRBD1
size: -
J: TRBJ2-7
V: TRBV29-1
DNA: TGCAGCGTGGGACAGGGGGTTTACGAGCAGTACTTC
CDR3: CSVGQGVYEQYF

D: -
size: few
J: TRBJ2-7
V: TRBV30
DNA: TGTGCCTGGAGTGTCCACACCTACGAGCAGTACTTC
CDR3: CAWSVHTYEQYF

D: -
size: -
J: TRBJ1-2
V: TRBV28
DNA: TGTGCCAGCAGTTTATGGGGGGAGGGCTATGGCTACACCTTC
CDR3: CASSLWGEGYGYTF

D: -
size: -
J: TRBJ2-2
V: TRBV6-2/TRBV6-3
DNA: TGTGCCAGCAGTCTGGGCTCGAACACCGGGGAGCTGTTTTTT
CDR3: CASSLGSNTGELFF

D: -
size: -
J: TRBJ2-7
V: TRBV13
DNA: TGTGCCAGCAGCCCATGGGCTTCGGGGTCCCAAGGAATCGAGCAGTACTTC
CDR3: CASSPWASGSQGIEQYF

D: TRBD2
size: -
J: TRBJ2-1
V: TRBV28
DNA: TGTGCCAGCAGTTTAGTCTCTAGCGGGAGCCGGAATGAGCAGTTCTTC
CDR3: CASSLVSSGSRNEQFF

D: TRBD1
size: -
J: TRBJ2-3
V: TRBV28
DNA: TGTGCCAGCAGTTTATACCTTGGACAGGGGGTGGACACAGATACGCAGTATTTT
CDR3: CASSLYLGQGVDTDTQYF

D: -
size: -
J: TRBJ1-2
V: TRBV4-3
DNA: TGCGCCAGCAGGGATTTATCAGGGATCTATGGCTACACCTTC
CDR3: CASRDLSGIYGYTF

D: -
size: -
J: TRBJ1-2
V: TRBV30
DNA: TGTGCCTGGGCTTACACTTGGGGGGATGGCTACACCTTC
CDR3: CAWAYTWGDGYTF

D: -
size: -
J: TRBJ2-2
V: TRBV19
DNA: TGTGCCAGTAGTATTGGGGGGGCTAGCATTGGCGGGGAGCTGTTTTTT
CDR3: CASSIGGASIGGELFF

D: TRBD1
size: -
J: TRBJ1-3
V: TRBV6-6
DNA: TGTGCCAGCAGGTCCGGGACAGGAGACGGAAACACCATATATTTT
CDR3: CASRSGTGDGNTIYF

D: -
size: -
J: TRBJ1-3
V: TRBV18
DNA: TGTGCCAGCTCACCAGGTCGGTCTGGAAACACCATATATTTT
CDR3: CASSPGRSGNTIYF

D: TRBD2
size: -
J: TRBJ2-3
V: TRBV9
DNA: TGTGCCAGCAGCCCCCTAGCGGCTAGCGGGAGTAGGAGCACAGATACGCAGTATTTT
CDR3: CASSPLAASGSRSTDTQYF

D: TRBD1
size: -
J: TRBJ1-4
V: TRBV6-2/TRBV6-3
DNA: TGTGCCAGCAGTCTCCGGGACAGGGGAGGACGCGAAAAACTGTTTTTT
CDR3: CASSLRDRGGREKLFF

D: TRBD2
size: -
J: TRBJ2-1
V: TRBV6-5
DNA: TGTGCCAGCAGACTAGCGGGGTACAATGAGCAGTTCTTC
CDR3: CASRLAGYNEQFF

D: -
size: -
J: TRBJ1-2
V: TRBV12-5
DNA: TGTGCTAGTGGTTTGGTACCGGTAGACTATGGCTACACCTTC
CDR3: CASGLVPVDYGYTF

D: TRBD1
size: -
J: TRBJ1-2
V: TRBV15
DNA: TGTGCCACCAGCAGAGGACAGGGGACTAACTATGGCTACACCTTC
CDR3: CATSRGQGTNYGYTF

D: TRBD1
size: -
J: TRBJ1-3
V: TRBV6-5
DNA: TGTGCCAGCAGTTCCGGGACAGGGGGCGGAAACACCATATATTTT
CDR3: CASSSGTGGGNTIYF

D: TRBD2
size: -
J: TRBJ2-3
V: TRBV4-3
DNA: TGCGCCAGCAGCCAAGAAGGATCGCTAGCGGGAGTAGGGGATACGCAGTATTTT
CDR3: CASSQEGSLAGVGDTQYF

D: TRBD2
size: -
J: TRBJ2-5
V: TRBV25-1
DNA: TGTGCCAGCGACCCCGGGGGGGCGCGTGGAGAGACCCAGTACTTC
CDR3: CASDPGGARGETQYF

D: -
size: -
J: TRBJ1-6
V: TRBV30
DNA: TGTGCCTGGAGTCCCAGCTCAGGGCCTAATTCACCCCTCCACTTT
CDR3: CAWSPSSGPNSPLHF

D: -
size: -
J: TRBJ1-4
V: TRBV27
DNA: TGTGCCAGCAGTCCCCGGGATATTAATGAAAAACTGTTTTTT
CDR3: CASSPRDINEKLFF

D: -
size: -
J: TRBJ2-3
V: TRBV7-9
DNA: TGTGCCAGCAGCCGAGGCAGCACAGATACGCAGTATTTT
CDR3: CASSRGSTDTQYF

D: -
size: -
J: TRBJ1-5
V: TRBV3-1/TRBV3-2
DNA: TGTGCCAGCAGCCAAGGGACACTTAATAGCAATCAGCCCCAGCATTTT
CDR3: CASSQGTLNSNQPQHF

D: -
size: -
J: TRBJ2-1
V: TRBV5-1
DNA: TGCGCCAGCAGCACGACTAGTTACAATGAGCAGTTCTTC
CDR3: CASSTTSYNEQFF

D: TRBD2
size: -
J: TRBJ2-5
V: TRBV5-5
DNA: TGTGCCAGCAGCTTAATTAGCGGGAGCGTCGTAGAGACCCAGTACTTC
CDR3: CASSLISGSVVETQYF

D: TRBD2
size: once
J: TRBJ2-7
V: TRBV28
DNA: TGTGCCAGCAGTTTAGGTGGGGGGGGTTACGAGCAGTACTTC
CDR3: CASSLGGGGYEQYF

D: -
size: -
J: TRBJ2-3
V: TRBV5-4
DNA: TGTGCCAGCAGCTTGTCTAGCCTTAGCACAGATACGCAGTATTTT
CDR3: CASSLSSLSTDTQYF

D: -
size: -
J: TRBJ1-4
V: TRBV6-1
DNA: TGTGCCAGCAGTGATGGGAGACCCCTGGGAAATGAAAAACTGTTTTTT
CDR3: CASSDGRPLGNEKLFF

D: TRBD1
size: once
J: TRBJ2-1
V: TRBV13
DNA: TGTGCCAGCAGCCCCGTTAGCGGGACAGGGGGTTTTAATGAGCAGTTCTTC
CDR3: CASSPVSGTGGFNEQFF

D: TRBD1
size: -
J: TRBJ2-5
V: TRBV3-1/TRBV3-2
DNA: TGTGCCAGCAGCCAAGGTCAGGGGGTAGGAGAGACCCAGTACTTC
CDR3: CASSQGQGVGETQYF

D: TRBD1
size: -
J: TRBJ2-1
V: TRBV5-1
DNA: TGCGCCAGCAGGACCGGGACAGTCCCTTACAATGAGCAGTTCTTC
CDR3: CASRTGTVPYNEQFF

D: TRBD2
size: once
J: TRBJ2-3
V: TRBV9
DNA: TGTGCCAGCAGCGTAGGGCTAGCGGGAGACCTGGCTAGCACAGATACGCAGTATTTT
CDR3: CASSVGLAGDLASTDTQYF

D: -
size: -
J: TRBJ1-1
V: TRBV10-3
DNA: TGTGCCATCAGTGTGAGTGGGGGGTCGGGGAACACTGAAGCTTTCTTT
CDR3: CAISVSGGSGNTEAFF

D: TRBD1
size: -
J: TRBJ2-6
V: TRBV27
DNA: TGTGCCAGCAGTGCCGGGACAGCCATCTCTGGGGCCAACGTCCTGACTTTC
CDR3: CASSAGTAISGANVLTF

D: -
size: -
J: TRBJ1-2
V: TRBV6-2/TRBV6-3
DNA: TGTGCCAGCAGTTACTGGGCCGACAGTAACTATGGCTACACCTTC
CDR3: CASSYWADSNYGYTF

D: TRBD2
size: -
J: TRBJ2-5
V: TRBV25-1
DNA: TGTGCCAGCAGTGAGTTAGCGGGCCAAGAGACCCAGTACTTC
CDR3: CASSELAGQETQYF